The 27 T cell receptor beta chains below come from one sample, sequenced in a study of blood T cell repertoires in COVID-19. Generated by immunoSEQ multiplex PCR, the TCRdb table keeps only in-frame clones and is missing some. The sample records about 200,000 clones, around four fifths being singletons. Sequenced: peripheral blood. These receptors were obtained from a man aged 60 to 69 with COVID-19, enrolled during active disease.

The CDR3, as DNA: TGTGCCAGCAGCCAGAAGAAGAGTGTAAACTATGGCTACACCTTC. This codes for CASSQKKSVNYGYTF. The V call is TRBV3-1 (or the pseudogene TRBV3-2), the J call TRBJ1-2; D remains unclear. The CDR3 is 15 amino acids. With 3 bases removed from V and 2 bases from J, the gap between germline ends came to 13 bases. The germline V gene encodes CDR1 LGHDT and CDR2 YNNKEL (reference sequence).

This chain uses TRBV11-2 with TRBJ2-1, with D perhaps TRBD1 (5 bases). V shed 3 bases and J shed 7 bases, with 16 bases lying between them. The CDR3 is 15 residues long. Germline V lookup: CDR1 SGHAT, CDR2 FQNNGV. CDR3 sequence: CASSFRGSLGNEQFF. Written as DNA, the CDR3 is TGTGCCAGCAGCTTTAGGGGTAGCTTGGGGAATGAGCAGTTCTTC.

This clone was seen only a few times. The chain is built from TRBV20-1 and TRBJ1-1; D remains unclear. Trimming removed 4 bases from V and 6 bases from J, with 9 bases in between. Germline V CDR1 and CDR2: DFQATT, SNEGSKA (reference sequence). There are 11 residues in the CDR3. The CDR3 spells CSAKNVAEAFF. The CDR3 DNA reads TGCAGTGCTAAAAATGTCGCTGAAGCTTTCTTT.

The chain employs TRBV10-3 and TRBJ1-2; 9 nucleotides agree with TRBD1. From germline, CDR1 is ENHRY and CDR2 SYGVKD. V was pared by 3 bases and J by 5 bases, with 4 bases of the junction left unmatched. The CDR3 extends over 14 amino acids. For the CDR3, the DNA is TGTGCCATCAGTGACCAACAGGGGGCGTATGGCTACACCTTC. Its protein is CAISDQQGAYGYTF.

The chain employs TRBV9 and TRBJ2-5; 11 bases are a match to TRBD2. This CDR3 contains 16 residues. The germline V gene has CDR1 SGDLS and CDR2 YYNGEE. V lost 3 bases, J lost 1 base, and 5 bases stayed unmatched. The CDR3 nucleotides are TGTGCCAGCAGCGCGCAGGGACTAGCGGCCCAAGAGACCCAGTACTTC. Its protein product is CASSAQGLAAQETQYF.

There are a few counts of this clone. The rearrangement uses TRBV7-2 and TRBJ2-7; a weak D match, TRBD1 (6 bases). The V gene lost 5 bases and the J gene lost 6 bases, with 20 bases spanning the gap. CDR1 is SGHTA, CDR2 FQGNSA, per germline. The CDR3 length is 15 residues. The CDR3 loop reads CASSIDRLRGGEQYF. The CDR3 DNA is TGTGCCAGCAGCATCGACAGGCTCCGAGGTGGCGAGCAGTACTTC.

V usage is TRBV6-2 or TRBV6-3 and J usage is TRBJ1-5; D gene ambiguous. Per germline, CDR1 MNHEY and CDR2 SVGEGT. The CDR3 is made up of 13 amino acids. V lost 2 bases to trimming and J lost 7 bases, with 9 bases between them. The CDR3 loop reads CASSYGPRQPQHF. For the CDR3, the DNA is TGTGCCAGCAGTTACGGTCCGAGGCAGCCCCAGCATTTT.

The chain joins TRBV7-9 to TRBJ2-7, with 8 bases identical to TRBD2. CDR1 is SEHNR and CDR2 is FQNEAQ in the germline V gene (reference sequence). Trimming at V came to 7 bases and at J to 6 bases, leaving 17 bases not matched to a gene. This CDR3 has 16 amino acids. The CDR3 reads CASTALPTTGGREQYF. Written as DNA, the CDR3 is TGTGCCAGCACGGCCTTACCAACGACGGGGGGGCGCGAGCAGTACTTC. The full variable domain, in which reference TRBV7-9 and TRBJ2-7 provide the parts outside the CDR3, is DTGVSQNPRHKITKRGQNVTFRCDPISEHNRLYWYRQTLGQGPEFLTYFQNEAQLEKSRLLSDRFSAERPKGSFSTLEIQRTEQGDSAMYLCASTALPTTGGREQYFGPGTRLTVT.

The DNA of the CDR3 is TGCGCCAGCAGCTTGGACAGTCCCTCCTACGAGCAGTACTTC. Protein: CASSLDSPSYEQYF. The rearrangement joins TRBV5-1 to TRBJ2-7; D is unclear. The V gene's germline CDR1 is SGHRS and CDR2 YFSETQ. This CDR3 contains 14 residues. Trimming cost V 0 bases and J 0 bases, with 7 bases left between them.

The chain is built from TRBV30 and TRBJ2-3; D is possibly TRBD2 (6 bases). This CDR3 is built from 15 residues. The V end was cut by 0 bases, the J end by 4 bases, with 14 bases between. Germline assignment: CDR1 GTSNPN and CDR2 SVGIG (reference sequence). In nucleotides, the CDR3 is TGTGCCTGGAGTGTACTTTCGGGAGTCGCAGATACGCAGTATTTT. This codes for CAWSVLSGVADTQYF.

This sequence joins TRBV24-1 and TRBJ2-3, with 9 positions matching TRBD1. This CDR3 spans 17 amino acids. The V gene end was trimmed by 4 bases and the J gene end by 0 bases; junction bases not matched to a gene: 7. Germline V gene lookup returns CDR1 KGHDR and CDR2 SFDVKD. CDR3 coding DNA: TGTGCCACCAGTGACGACCGGGACAGGGTTAGCACAGATACGCAGTATTTT. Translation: CATSDDRDRVSTDTQYF.

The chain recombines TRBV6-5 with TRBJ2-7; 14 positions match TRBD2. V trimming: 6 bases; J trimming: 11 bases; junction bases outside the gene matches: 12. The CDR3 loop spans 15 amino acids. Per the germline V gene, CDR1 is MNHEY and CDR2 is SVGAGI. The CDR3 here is CASSSGTSGSRREYF. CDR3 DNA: TGTGCCAGCAGCTCCGGGACTAGCGGGAGTCGGCGGGAGTACTTC.

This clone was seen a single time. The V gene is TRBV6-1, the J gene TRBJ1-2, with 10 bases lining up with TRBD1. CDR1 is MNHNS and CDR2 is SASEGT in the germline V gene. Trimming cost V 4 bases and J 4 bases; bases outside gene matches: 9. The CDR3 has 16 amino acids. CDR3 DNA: TGTGCCAGCAGTGGACTGGGACAGGGGTTCAGCTATGGCTACACCTTC. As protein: CASSGLGQGFSYGYTF.

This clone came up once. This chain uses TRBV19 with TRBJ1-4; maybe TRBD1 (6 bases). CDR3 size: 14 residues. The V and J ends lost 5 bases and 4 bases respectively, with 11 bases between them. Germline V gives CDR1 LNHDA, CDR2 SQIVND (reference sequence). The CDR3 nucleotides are TGTGCCAGTAGTTTTGGACAGTTTAATGAAAAACTGTTTTTT. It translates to CASSFGQFNEKLFF.

CDR3 region: CASSLAGEGYNEQFF. The CDR3 coding sequence is TGTGCCAGCAGCTTGGCAGGGGAGGGATACAATGAGCAGTTCTTC. This chain uses TRBV5-6 with TRBJ2-1, with D possibly TRBD2 on 7 matching bases. V lost 0 bases to trimming and J lost 4 bases, with 11 bases between them. Germline assignment: CDR1 SGHDT and CDR2 YYEEEE. This CDR3 has 15 residues.

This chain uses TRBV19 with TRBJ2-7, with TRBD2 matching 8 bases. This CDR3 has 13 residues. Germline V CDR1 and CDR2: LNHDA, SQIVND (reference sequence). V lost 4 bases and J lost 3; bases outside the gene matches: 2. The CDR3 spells CASSSSGSYEQYF. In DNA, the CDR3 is TGTGCCAGTAGTAGCAGCGGGAGCTACGAGCAGTACTTC.

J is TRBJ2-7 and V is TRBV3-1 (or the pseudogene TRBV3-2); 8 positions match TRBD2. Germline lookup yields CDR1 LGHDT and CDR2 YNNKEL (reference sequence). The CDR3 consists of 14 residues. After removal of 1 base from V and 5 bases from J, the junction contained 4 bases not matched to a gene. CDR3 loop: CASSQGGRLHEQYF. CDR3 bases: TGTGCCAGCAGCCAAGGCGGGAGGTTGCACGAGCAGTACTTC.

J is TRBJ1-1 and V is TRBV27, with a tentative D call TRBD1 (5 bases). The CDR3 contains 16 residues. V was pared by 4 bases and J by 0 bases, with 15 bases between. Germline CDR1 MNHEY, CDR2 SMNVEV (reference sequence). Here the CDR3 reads CASSSRVTIMNTEAFF. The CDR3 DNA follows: TGTGCCAGCAGTTCCAGGGTAACCATCATGAACACTGAAGCTTTCTTT.

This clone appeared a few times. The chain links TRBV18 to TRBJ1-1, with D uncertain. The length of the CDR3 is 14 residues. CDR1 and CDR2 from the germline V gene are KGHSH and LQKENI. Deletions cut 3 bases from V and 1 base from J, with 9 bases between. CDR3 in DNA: TGTGCCAGCTCACCGGGAGGGTCGAACACTGAAGCTTTCTTT. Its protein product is CASSPGGSNTEAFF.

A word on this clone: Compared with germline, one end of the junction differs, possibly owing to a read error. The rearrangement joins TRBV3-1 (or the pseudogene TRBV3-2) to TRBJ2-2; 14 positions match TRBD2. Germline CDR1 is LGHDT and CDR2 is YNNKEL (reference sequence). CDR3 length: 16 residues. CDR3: CASRQAGLAGGGELFF. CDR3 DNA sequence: TGTGCCAGCAGACAAGCAGGACTAGCGGGAGGCGGGGAGCTGTTTTTT.

CDR3 nucleotide sequence: TGTGCCACCAGCATAAGCAGGGTAGGCGAGCAGTACTTC. Its protein is CATSISRVGEQYF. This chain joins TRBV15 and TRBJ2-7; perhaps TRBD1 as D (5 bases). V was pared by 4 bases and J by 6 bases, with 13 bases between. Germline lookup yields CDR1 LNHNV and CDR2 YYDKDF (reference sequence). There are 13 residues in the CDR3.

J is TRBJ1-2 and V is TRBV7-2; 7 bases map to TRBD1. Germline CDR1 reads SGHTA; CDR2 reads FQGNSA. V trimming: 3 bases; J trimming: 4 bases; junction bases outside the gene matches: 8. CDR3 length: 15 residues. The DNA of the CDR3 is TGTGCCAGCAGCTTCCAGACAGGGACGGGCTATGGCTACACCTTC. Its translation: CASSFQTGTGYGYTF.

The CDR3 bases are TGTGCCAGCAGCGACAGGGGATGGCAGTACTTC. It encodes CASSDRGWQYF. The J gene is TRBJ2-7, the V gene TRBV6-2 or TRBV6-3, with 8 bases lining up with TRBD1. V lost 6 bases and J lost 9; bases outside the gene matches: 4. The CDR3 sequence is 11 residues long. In germline, CDR1 is MNHEY, CDR2 SVGEGT.

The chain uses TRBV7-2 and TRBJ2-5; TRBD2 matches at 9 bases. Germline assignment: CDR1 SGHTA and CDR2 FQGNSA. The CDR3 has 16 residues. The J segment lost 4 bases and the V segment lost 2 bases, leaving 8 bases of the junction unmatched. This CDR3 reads CASSLRGSGRVETQYF. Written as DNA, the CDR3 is TGTGCCAGCAGCTTACGGGGTAGCGGGAGAGTAGAGACCCAGTACTTC.

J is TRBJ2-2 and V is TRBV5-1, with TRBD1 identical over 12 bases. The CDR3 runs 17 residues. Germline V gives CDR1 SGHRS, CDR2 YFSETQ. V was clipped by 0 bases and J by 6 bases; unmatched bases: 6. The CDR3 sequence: CASSLGWGQGAPGELFF. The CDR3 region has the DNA TGCGCCAGCAGCTTGGGCTGGGGACAGGGGGCTCCCGGGGAGCTGTTTTTT.

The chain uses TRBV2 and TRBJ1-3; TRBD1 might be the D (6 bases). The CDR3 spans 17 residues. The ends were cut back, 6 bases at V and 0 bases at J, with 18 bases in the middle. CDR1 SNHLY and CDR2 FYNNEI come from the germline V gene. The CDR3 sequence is CASSPSTGKFSGNTIYF. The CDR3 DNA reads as TGTGCCAGCAGCCCGTCGACAGGAAAATTCTCTGGAAACACCATATATTTT.

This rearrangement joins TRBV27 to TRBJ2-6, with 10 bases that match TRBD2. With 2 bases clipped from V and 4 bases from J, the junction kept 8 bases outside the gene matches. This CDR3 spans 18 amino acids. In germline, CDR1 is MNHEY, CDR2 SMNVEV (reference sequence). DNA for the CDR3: TGTGCCAGCAGTTTAATTAGGCTAGCGGGAGCAGGGGCCAACGTCCTGACTTTC. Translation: CASSLIRLAGAGANVLTF.